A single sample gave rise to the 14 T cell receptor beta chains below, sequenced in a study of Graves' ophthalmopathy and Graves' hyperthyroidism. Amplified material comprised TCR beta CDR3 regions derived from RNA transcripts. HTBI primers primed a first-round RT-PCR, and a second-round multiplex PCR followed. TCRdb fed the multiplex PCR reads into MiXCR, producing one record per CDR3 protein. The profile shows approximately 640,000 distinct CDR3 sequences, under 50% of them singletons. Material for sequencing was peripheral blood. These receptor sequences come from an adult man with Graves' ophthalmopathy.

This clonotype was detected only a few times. The CDR3 is CASSLTRTGQDEAFF. The CDR3 DNA sequence: TGCGCCAGCAGCTTAACTAGGACAGGGCAAGATGAAGCTTTCTTT. The gene calls are TRBV5-1 and TRBJ1-1, with TRBD1 matching over 8 bases. V gave up 2 bases and J gave up 7 bases; unmatched junction bases: 10. Looked up from germline, CDR1 is SGHRS and CDR2 is YFSETQ. The CDR3 totals 15 residues.

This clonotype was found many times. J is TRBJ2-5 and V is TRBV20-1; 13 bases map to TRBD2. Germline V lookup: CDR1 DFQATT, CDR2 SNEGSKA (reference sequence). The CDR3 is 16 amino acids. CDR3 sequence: CSLPGLAGKYQETQYF. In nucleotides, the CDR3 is TGCAGCCTACCGGGACTAGCGGGGAAGTACCAAGAGACCCAGTACTTC.

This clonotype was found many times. The CDR3 is CATSDSGLAQETQYF. As DNA, the CDR3 is TGTGCCACCAGTGATTCGGGACTAGCGCAAGAGACCCAGTACTTC. This chain links TRBV24-1 with TRBJ2-5; 10 bases are a match to TRBD2. Germline V gene data show CDR1 as KGHDR and CDR2 as SFDVKD. The length of the CDR3 is 15 residues. V shed 2 bases, J shed 2 bases, and the junction held 1 base outside the gene matches.

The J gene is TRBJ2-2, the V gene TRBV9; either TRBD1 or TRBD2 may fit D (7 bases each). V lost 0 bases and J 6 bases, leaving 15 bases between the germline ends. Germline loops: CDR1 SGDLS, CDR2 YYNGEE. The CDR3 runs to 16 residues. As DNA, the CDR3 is TGTGCCAGCAGCGTAGGACAGGGAGGGGTGTCCGGGGAGCTGTTTTTT. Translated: CASSVGQGGVSGELFF.

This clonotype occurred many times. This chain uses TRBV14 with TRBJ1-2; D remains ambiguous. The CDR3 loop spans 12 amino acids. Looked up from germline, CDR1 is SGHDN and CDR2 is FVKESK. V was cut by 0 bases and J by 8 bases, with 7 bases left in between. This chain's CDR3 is CASSQDFGGYTF. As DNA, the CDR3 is TGTGCCAGCAGCCAAGATTTTGGGGGCTACACCTTC.

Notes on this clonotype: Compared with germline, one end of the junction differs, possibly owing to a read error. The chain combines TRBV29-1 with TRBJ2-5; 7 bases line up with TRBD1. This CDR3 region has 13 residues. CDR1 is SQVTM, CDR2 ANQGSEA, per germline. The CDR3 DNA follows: TGCTGCGTTGACAGACAGGGAACAGAGACCCAGTACTTC. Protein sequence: CCVDRQGTETQYF.

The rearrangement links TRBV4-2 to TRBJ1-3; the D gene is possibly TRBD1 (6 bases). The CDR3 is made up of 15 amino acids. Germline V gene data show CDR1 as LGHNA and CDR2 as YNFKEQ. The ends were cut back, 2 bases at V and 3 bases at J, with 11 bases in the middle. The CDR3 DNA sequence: TGTGCCAGCAGCCAAATGTCAGGGGATGGAAACACCATATATTTT. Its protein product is CASSQMSGDGNTIYF.

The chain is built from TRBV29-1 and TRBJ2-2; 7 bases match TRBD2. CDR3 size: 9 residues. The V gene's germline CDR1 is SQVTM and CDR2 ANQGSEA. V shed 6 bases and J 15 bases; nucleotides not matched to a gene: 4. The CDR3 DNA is TGCAGCGTCGATGGGGGGGTGTTTTTT. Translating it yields CSVDGGVFF.

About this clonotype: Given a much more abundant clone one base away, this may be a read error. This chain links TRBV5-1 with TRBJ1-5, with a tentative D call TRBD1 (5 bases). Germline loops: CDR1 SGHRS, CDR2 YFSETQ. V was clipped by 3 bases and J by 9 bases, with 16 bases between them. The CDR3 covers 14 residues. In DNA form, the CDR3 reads TGCGCCAGCAGCTGGGTGGCCGGGACTCGGCCCCAGCATTTT. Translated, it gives CASSWVAGTRPQHF.

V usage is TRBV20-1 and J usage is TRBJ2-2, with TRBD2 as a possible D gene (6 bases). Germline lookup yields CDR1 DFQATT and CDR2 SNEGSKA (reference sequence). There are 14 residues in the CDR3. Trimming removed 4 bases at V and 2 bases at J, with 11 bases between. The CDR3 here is CSATGGVNTGELFF. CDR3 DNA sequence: TGCAGTGCTACCGGCGGGGTAAACACCGGGGAGCTGTTTTTT.

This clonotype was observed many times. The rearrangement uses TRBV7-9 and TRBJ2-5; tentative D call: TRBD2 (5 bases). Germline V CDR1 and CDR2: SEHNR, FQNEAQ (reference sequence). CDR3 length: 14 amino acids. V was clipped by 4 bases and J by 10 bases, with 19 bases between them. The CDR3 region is CASSSWTPAGVQYF. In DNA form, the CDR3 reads TGTGCCAGCAGCTCATGGACTCCAGCCGGGGTCCAGTACTTC.

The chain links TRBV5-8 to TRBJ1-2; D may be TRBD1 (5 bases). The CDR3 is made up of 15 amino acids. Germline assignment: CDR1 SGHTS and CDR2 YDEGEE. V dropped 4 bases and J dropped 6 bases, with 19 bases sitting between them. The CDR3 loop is CASSPGGLTLHGYTF. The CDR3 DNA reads TGTGCCAGCAGCCCCGGGGGTCTTACACTCCATGGCTACACCTTC.

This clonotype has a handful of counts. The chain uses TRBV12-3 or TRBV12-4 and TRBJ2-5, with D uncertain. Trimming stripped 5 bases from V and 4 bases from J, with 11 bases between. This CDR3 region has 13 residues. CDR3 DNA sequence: TGTGCCAGCAGTCCGTCGGAACGAGAGACCCAGTACTTC. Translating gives CASSPSERETQYF.

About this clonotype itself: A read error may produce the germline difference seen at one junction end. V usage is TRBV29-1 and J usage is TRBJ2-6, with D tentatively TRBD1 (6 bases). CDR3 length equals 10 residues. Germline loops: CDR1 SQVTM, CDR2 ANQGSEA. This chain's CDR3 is CSVVGGAEAF. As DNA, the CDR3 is TGCAGCGTTGTTGGGGGCGCTGAAGCTTTC.